This TCR beta chain appears in the sequencing data of a study of identical twins. Ten or more counts support this clonotype. TCRdb re-derived calls from the 5' RACE reads in MiXCR, one entry per CDR3 protein. The sample lists some 760,000 distinct CDR3 sequences; 15% to 20% were seen once. After removal of 5 bases from V and 6 bases from J, the junction contained 6 bases not matched to a gene. This CDR3 is built from 14 residues. These data also featured in a second study, about T cells expressing NK-cell markers.

The sample was PBMCs. This clonotype was obtained from a woman aged 18-29 years in good health. The chain links TRBV12-3 or TRBV12-4 to TRBJ2-2, with 7 bases matching TRBD1. CDR3 nucleotide sequence: TGTGCCAGCAGTCCCGAAAGGGGGCCCGGGGAGCTGTTTTTT. Protein: CASSPERGPGELFF.